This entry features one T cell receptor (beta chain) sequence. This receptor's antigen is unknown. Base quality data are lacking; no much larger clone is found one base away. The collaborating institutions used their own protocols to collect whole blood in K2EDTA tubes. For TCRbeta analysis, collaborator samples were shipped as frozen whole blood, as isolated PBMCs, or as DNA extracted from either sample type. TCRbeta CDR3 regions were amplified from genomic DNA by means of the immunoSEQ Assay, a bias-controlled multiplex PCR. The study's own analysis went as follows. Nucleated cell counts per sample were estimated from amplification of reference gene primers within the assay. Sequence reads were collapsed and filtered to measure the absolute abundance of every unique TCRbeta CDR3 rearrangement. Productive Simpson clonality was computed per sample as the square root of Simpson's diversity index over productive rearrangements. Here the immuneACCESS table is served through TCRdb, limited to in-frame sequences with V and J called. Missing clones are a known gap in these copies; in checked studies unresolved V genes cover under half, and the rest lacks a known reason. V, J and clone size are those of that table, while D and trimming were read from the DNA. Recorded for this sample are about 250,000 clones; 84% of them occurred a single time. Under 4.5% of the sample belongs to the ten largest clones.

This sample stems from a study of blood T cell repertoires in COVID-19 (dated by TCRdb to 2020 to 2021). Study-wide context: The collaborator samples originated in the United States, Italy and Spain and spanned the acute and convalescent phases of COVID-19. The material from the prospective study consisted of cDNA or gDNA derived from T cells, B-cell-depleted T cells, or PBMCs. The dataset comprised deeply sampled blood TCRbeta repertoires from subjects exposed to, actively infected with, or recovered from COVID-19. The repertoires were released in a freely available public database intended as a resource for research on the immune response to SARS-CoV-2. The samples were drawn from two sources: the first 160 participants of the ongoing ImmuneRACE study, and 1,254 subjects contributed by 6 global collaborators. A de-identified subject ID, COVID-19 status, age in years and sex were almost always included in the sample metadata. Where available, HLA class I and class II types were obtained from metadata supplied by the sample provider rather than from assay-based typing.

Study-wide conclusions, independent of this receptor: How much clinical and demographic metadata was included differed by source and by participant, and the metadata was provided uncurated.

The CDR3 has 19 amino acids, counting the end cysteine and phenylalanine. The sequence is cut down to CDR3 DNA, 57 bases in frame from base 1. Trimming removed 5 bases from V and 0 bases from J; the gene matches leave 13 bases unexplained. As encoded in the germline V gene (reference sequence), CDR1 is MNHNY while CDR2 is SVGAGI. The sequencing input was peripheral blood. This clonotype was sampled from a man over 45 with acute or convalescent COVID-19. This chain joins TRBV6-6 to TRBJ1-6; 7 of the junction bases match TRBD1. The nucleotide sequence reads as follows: TGTGCCAGCAGTCTCTACAAACCAGACAGGGTCTCCTATAATTCACCCCTCCACTTT. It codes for CASSLYKPDRVSYNSPLHF.